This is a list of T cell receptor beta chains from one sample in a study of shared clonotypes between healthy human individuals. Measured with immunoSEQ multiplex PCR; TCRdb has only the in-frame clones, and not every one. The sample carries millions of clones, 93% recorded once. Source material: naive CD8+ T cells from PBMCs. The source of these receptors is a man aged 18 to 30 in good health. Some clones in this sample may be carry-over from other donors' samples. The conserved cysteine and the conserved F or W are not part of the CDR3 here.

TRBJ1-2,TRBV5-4,ASSLRREAPLNYGYT
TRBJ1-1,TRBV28,ASQIRDRGTEAF
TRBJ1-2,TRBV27,ASRDGPYGYT
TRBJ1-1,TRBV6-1,ASSEHGTDTEAF
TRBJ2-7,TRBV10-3,AIRTMTSGRHEQY
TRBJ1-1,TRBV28,ASSPRDIDTEAF
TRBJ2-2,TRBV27,ASSFPTGAGELF
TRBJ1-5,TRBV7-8,ASSHFTGTLYQPQH
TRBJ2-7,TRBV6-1,ASSSDRYLYEQY
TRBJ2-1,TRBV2,ASTSGRENNEQF
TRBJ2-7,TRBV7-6,ASSPRTSGTYEQY
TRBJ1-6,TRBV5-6,ASSLEGSTVLSHYSPLH
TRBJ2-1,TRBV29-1,SVEGRGSYNEQF
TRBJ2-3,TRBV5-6,ASSSLAGGTDTQY
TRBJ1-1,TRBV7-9,ASSLVGSLNTEAF
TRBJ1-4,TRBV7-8,ASSFPFLHRGPNEKLF
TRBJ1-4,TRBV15,ATSRTKLQLF
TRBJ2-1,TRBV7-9,ASSSSGRGEQF
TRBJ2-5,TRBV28,ASSLPAGGLRETQY
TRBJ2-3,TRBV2,ASSEWGSGRTDTQY
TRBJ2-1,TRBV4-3,ASSQDETGSREQF
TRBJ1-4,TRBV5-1,ASSSESGVPGEKLF
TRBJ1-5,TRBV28,ASSLSPHIREGQPQH
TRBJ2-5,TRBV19,ASSIDYQETQY
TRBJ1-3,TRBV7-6,ASSLAGDRYSGNTIY
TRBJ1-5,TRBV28,ASSLFLGGNQPQH
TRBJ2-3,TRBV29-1,SVPDRREDPSTDTQY
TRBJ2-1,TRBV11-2,ASSLRLGLEGDEQF
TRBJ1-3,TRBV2,ASSGGVGGGGNTIY
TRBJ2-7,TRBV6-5,ASSYGDEQY
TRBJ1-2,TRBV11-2,ASSLDPRAGYT